This T cell receptor (beta chain) was sequenced in a study of Tregs in tolerant kidney transplant recipients. Sequenced by immunoSEQ multiplex PCR; TCRdb stores in-frame clones only, minus some. This sample has more than 75,000 clones, with approximately 94% found just once. The CDR3 spans 16 residues. Germline V gene lookup returns CDR1 MDHEN and CDR2 SYDVKM. With 4 bases clipped from V and 8 bases from J, the junction kept 12 bases outside the gene matches. Sequencing used CD4+ T cells from blood, obtained before the transplant. This chain joins TRBV28 and TRBJ2-2, with 8 bases lining up with TRBD2. This sequence originates from a human donor who received a combined kidney and bone marrow transplant. The CDR3 spells CASSYRNRGGPGELFF. The CDR3 DNA reads as TGTGCCAGCAGTTACAGGAACCGGGGGGGCCCTGGGGAGCTGTTTTTT.